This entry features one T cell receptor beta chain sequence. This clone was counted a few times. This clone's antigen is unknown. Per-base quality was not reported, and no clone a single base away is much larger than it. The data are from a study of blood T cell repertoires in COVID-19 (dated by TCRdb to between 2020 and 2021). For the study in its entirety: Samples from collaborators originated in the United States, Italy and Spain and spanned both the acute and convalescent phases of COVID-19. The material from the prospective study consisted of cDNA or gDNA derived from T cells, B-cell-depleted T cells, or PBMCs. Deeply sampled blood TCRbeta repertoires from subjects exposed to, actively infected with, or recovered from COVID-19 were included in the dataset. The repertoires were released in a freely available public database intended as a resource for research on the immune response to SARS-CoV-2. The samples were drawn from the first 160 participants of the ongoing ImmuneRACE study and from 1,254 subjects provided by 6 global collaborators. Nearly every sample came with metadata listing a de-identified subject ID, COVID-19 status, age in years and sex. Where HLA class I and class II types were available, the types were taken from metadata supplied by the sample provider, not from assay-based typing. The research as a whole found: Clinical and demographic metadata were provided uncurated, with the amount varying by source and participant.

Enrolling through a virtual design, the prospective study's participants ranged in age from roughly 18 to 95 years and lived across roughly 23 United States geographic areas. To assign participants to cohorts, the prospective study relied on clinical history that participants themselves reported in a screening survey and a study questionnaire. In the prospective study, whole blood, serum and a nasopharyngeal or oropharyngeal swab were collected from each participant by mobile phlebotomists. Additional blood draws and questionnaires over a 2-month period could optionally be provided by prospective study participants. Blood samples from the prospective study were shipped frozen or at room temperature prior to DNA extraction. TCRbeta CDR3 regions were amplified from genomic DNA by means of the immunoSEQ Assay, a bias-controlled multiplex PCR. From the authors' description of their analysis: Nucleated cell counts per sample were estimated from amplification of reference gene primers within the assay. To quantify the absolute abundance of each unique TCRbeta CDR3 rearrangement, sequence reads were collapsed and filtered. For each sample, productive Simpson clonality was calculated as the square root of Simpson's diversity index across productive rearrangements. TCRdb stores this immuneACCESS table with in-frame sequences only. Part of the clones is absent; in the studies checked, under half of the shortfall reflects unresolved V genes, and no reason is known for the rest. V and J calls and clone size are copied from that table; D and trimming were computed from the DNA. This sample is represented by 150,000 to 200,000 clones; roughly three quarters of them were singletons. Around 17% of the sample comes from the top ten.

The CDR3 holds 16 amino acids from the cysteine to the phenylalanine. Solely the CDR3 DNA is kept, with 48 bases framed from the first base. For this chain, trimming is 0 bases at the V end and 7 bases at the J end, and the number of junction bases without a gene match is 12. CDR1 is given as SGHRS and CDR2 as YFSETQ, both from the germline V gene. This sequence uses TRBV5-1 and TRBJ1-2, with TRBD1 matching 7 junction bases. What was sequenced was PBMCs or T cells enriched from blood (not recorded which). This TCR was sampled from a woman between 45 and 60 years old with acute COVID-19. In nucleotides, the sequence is TGCGCCAGCAGCTTGGAGGGGGCAGCCTCTATAAGTGGCTACACCTTC. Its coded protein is CASSLEGAASISGYTF.